The 28 T cell receptor beta chains below all came from one sample that was sequenced in a study of T cells in Graves' hyperthyroidism and ophthalmopathy. What was amplified from RNA transcripts were TCR beta CDR3 regions. HTBI primers were employed in a first-round RT-PCR of the TCR CDR3. Each CDR3 protein is one row after TCRdb ran MiXCR on the multiplex PCR reads. The sample lists 600,000 to 650,000 distinct CDR3 sequences, roughly 17% occurring once. The sequenced material came from blood. These receptors all come from a woman in her thirties with Graves' hyperthyroidism.

The chain joins TRBV2 to TRBJ2-7; 9 bases line up with TRBD2. This CDR3 is 14 amino acids long. The germline V gene has CDR1 SNHLY and CDR2 FYNNEI. Trimming took 7 bases from V and 3 from J; bases not matched to a gene: 7. The CDR3, as DNA: TGTGCCAGCAAGCTAGCGGGATCAATCTACGAGCAGTACTTC. Protein sequence: CASKLAGSIYEQYF. Filled out from reference TRBV2 and TRBJ2-7, the complete variable domain reads EPEVTQTPSHQVTQMGQEVILRCVPISNHLYFYWYRQILGQKVEFLVSFYNNEISEKSEIFDDQFSVERPDGSNFTLKIRSTKLEDSAMYFCASKLAGSIYEQYFGPGTRLTVT.

This chain connects TRBV7-9 to TRBJ2-1; D perhaps matches TRBD1 (6 bases). CDR1 SEHNR and CDR2 FQNEAQ come from the germline V gene (reference sequence). V was cut by 5 bases and J by 6 bases, with 17 bases left in between. The CDR3 covers 15 residues. This CDR3 is CASSIPGTQLNEQFF. The CDR3 coding sequence is TGTGCCAGCAGCATACCCGGGACACAGCTCAATGAGCAGTTCTTC.

The sample holds a few counts of this clonotype. The chain couples TRBV12-3 or TRBV12-4 to TRBJ1-3; 7 positions agree with TRBD1. J lost 2 bases, V lost 6 bases, and 7 bases had no gene match. The CDR3 has 15 amino acids. CDR3 sequence (DNA): TGTGCCAGCAGCCAGACAGGGAGGACTGGAAACACCATATATTTT. Translating it yields CASSQTGRTGNTIYF.

The table lists this clonotype with many counts. In nucleotides, the CDR3 is TGTGCCAGCAGCGCTCAGGGGGCCACCTACAATGAGCAGTTCTTC. It specifies CASSAQGATYNEQFF. V gene TRBV7-9 combines with J gene TRBJ2-1; 8 bases line up with TRBD1. V shed 5 bases, J shed 2 bases, and the junction held 5 bases outside the gene matches. The CDR3 consists of 15 residues. The germline CDR1 and CDR2 sequences are SEHNR and FQNEAQ (reference sequence).

This clonotype has ten or more counts. This rearrangement joins TRBV2 to TRBJ1-4, with a possible D match to TRBD1 (6 bases). CDR3 length: 19 amino acids. Germline V lookup: CDR1 SNHLY, CDR2 FYNNEI. Trimming left V 7 bases short and J 0 bases short, with 24 bases between. The CDR3 DNA reads TGTGCCAGCACCGACCCCCACAGGGTGTCGGGGGCAACTAATGAAAAACTGTTTTTT. Translating gives CASTDPHRVSGATNEKLFF.

This clonotype was picked up many times. The chain employs TRBV20-1 and TRBJ2-7; TRBD1 or TRBD2 may be the D gene (5 bases each). In germline, CDR1 is DFQATT, CDR2 SNEGSKA (reference sequence). Trimming removed 1 base from V and 4 bases from J, with 14 bases in between. The CDR3 is 14 amino acids. The CDR3: CSARGPGAGYEQYF. For the CDR3, the DNA is TGCAGTGCTAGAGGTCCCGGGGCGGGTTACGAGCAGTACTTC.

The CDR3 sequence is CASQITRGSIQPQHF. The CDR3 nucleotides read TGTGCCAGCCAAATTACCAGGGGGTCGATTCAGCCCCAGCATTTT. The J gene is TRBJ1-5, the V gene TRBV6-1, with TRBD1 identical over 7 bases. CDR1 is MNHNS, CDR2 SASEGT, per germline. The CDR3 has 15 amino acids. V was pared by 8 bases and J by 6 bases, with 13 bases of the junction left unmatched.

This rearrangement joins TRBV7-9 to TRBJ2-3, with D tentatively TRBD1 (5 bases). V dropped 7 bases and J dropped 3 bases, with 11 bases sitting between them. Germline V gene sequence: CDR1 SEHNR, CDR2 FQNEAQ (reference sequence). The CDR3 is 13 residues long. As DNA, the CDR3 is TGTGCCAGCAAGAGAAGGGGAACAGATACGCAGTATTTT. This sequence encodes CASKRRGTDTQYF.

CDR3 DNA sequence: TGTGCCTGGAGAAACCTGGGGGGGGGCGGCAGACTTCGCCAAGAGACCCAGTACTTC. Translated, it gives CAWRNLGGGGRLRQETQYF. The chain recombines TRBV30 with TRBJ2-5; weak D call: TRBD2 (7 bases). Trimming pared 3 bases from V and 1 base from J, leaving 27 bases between. The CDR3 has 19 amino acids. Germline-derived CDR1 and CDR2 are GTSNPN and SVGIG (reference sequence).

The table lists this clonotype with many counts. The chain combines TRBV3-1 with TRBJ1-1, with D perhaps matching TRBD1 (6 bases). Germline CDR1 is LGHDT and CDR2 is YNNKEL (reference sequence). Trimming shortened V by 0 bases and J by 7 bases, and 6 bases separated the two germline ends. The CDR3 extends over 12 amino acids. The CDR3 loop reads CASSQEDSEAFF. DNA for the CDR3: TGTGCCAGCAGCCAAGAGGACAGTGAAGCTTTCTTT.

Notes on this clonotype: A much bigger clone sits one base away, suggesting this may be a read error. The chain links TRBV6-5 to TRBJ1-1, with TRBD1 as a possible D gene (5 bases). This CDR3 has 14 amino acids. Trimming left V 6 bases short and J 4 bases short, with 15 bases between. Germline V CDR1 and CDR2: MNHEY, SVGAGI. CDR3 region: CASSSSGAGTEAFF. For the CDR3, the DNA is TGTGCCAGCAGCTCCTCCGGGGCAGGCACTGAAGCTTTCTTT.

This chain links TRBV12-5 with TRBJ2-1; D is possibly TRBD2 (5 bases). The CDR3 runs to 16 residues. The germline V and J ends were trimmed by 1 base and 0 bases, with 10 bases remaining between them. CDR1 LGHNT and CDR2 FRNRAP come from the germline V gene. CDR3 DNA sequence: TGTGCTAGTGGTTTGGGGGTGGCGGGCTCCTACAATGAGCAGTTCTTC. It codes for CASGLGVAGSYNEQFF.

Points on this clonotype: A clone one base away is much larger, so this may be a read error. The chain recombines TRBV12-3 or TRBV12-4 with TRBJ2-2; unclear D gene. The germline V and J ends were trimmed by 5 bases and 6 bases, with 7 bases remaining between them. The CDR3 extends over 12 amino acids. The CDR3 loop reads CASSTGPGELFF. The CDR3 nucleotides are TGTGCCAGCAGTACTGGTCCCGGGGAGCTGTTTTTT.

This clonotype was observed at least ten times. The gene calls are TRBV12-3 or TRBV12-4 and TRBJ2-3; D not certain. V was clipped by 3 bases and J by 3 bases, with 7 bases between them. This CDR3 has 13 residues. The CDR3 DNA reads TGTGCCAGCAGTTTCCTGGAAACAGATACGCAGTATTTT. This encodes CASSFLETDTQYF.

This clonotype occurred many times. The chain recombines TRBV6-5 with TRBJ2-1, with D tentatively TRBD1 (5 bases). Germline lookup yields CDR1 MNHEY and CDR2 SVGAGI. CDR3 length: 14 residues. Trimming stripped 2 bases from V and 2 bases from J, with 7 bases between. The CDR3 DNA is TGTGCCAGCAGTTACAGGGGCACCTACAATGAGCAGTTCTTC. Protein sequence: CASSYRGTYNEQFF.

This clonotype was observed once. This chain joins TRBV5-5 and TRBJ2-5; 7 nucleotides align to TRBD1. The CDR3 extends over 14 amino acids. J gave up 5 bases and V 3 bases, and 7 bases lay outside the gene matches. Germline V gene sequence: CDR1 SGHKS, CDR2 YYEKEE (reference sequence). The CDR3 bases are TGTGCCAGCAGCTCACAGGGGTCCAAGGAGACCCAGTACTTC. As protein: CASSSQGSKETQYF. Complete variable domain (other parts from reference TRBV5-5 and TRBJ2-5): DAGVTQSPTHLIKTRGQQVTLRCSPISGHKSVSWYQQVLGQGPQFIFQYYEKEERGRGNFPDRFSARQFPNYSSELNVNALLLGDSALYLCASSSQGSKETQYFGPGTRLLVL.

This clonotype was picked up many times. The V call is TRBV27, the J call TRBJ2-1, with D unclear. Germline-derived CDR1 and CDR2 are MNHEY and SMNVEV (reference sequence). The length of the CDR3 is 16 residues. Between the trimmed V and J ends, which lost 6 bases and 0 bases, there was a span of 15 bases. CDR3 residues: CASSPDPYYSYNEQFF. In DNA, the CDR3 is TGTGCCAGCAGCCCCGATCCTTATTACTCCTACAATGAGCAGTTCTTC.

This clonotype was picked up many times. The chain uses TRBV6-1 and TRBJ2-3; no clear D. The CDR3 loop spans 13 amino acids. Germline V gene data show CDR1 as MNHNS and CDR2 as SASEGT. The germline V and J ends were trimmed by 5 bases and 2 bases, with 8 bases remaining between them. The CDR3 nucleotides are TGTGCCAGCAGTCGAGACCTCACAGATACGCAGTATTTT. Translated: CASSRDLTDTQYF.

This clonotype was observed a handful of times. The chain joins TRBV7-9 to TRBJ2-2; D gene ambiguous. This CDR3 comprises 16 residues. V gave up 0 bases and J gave up 5 bases, with 13 bases separating them. Germline CDR1 and CDR2: SEHNR and FQNEAQ (reference sequence). The CDR3 region is CASSLASRSWTGELFF. The CDR3 region has the DNA TGTGCCAGCAGCTTAGCGTCCAGGTCATGGACCGGGGAGCTGTTTTTT.

This sequence joins TRBV20-1 and TRBJ2-2, with D tentatively TRBD2 (6 bases). CDR1 is DFQATT, CDR2 SNEGSKA, per germline (reference sequence). The V end was cut by 6 bases, the J end by 0 bases, with 20 bases between. The CDR3 is made up of 17 amino acids. As DNA, the CDR3 is TGCAGTGCCAGAATCTTAGGTAGCGGAACGAACACCGGGGAGCTGTTTTTT. As protein: CSARILGSGTNTGELFF.

The chain couples TRBV6-2 or TRBV6-3 to TRBJ2-3; D tentatively fits TRBD1 or TRBD2 (5 bases each). V shed 6 bases and J shed 2 bases, with 30 bases lying between them. Per the germline V gene, CDR1 is MNHEY and CDR2 is SVGEGT. The CDR3 extends over 20 amino acids. CDR3 in amino acids: CASRSPAIWDRGSPTDTQYF. The CDR3 coding sequence is TGTGCCAGCAGAAGCCCAGCAATATGGGACCGGGGCTCCCCCACAGATACGCAGTATTTT.

This clonotype was picked up many times. This chain uses TRBV3-1 with TRBJ1-1; 7 bases align to TRBD1. Germline V gene lookup returns CDR1 LGHDT and CDR2 YNNKEL (reference sequence). CDR3 size: 15 residues. Losses at the gene ends were 4 bases for V and 5 bases for J; bases not matched to a gene: 10. In DNA, the CDR3 is TGTGCCAGCAGCCTAACCCCGACAGGGAATACTGAAGCTTTCTTT. Its protein product is CASSLTPTGNTEAFF.

This clonotype has just a few counts. This chain uses TRBV3-1 with TRBJ2-5, with TRBD2 matching 7 bases. With 0 bases clipped from V and 5 bases from J, the junction kept 15 bases outside the gene matches. This CDR3 is built from 18 residues. Looked up from germline, CDR1 is LGHDT and CDR2 is YNNKEL (reference sequence). The CDR3 region has the DNA TGTGCCAGCAGCCAAGATTCCCTAGCGGACCTAATGGGGGAGACCCAGTACTTC. Amino acids: CASSQDSLADLMGETQYF.

This clonotype was counted a few times. The chain links TRBV19 to TRBJ2-3, with D uncertain. V gave up 0 bases and J gave up 4 bases, with 11 bases separating them. This CDR3 has 15 residues. From germline, CDR1 is LNHDA and CDR2 SQIVND (reference sequence). CDR3 nucleotide sequence: TGTGCCAGTAGTATAGAAGACTCCCGGCCAGATACGCAGTATTTT. It yields the protein CASSIEDSRPDTQYF.

This clonotype was found many times. The V gene is TRBV20-1, the J gene TRBJ2-7, with TRBD2 matching 10 bases. The CDR3 consists of 15 residues. Germline CDR1 reads DFQATT; CDR2 reads SNEGSKA (reference sequence). Trimming took 5 bases from V and 2 from J; bases not matched to a gene: 9. CDR3 bases: TGCAGTGCTCGCAGAACTAGCGGGAACCCCTACGAGCAGTACTTC. Translation: CSARRTSGNPYEQYF.

This clonotype occurred many times. The chain employs TRBV3-1 and TRBJ2-3, with 14 bases that match TRBD2. The CDR3 covers 16 residues. The V gene's germline CDR1 is LGHDT and CDR2 YNNKEL (reference sequence). V lost 9 bases to trimming and J lost 3 bases; unmatched junction nucleotides: 8. CDR3 sequence reads: CASAIGTSGSTDTQYF. The DNA for the CDR3 is TGTGCCAGTGCTATTGGGACTAGCGGGAGTACAGATACGCAGTATTTT.

This clonotype was recorded at least ten times. The rearrangement joins TRBV5-1 to TRBJ1-1; no firm D call. The CDR3 is 14 amino acids. V was clipped by 3 bases and J by 1 base, with 10 bases between them. Germline V gives CDR1 SGHRS, CDR2 YFSETQ. For the CDR3, the DNA is TGCGCCAGCAGCTCCACTAGTGGGAACACTGAAGCTTTCTTT. Translation gives CASSSTSGNTEAFF.

J is TRBJ1-1 and V is TRBV20-1, with D unclear. This CDR3 is built from 11 residues. Trimming cost V 4 bases and J 3 bases, with 6 bases left between them. The germline V gene has CDR1 DFQATT and CDR2 SNEGSKA (reference sequence). The CDR3 bases are TGCAGTGCTACCCTGGACACTGAAGCTTTCTTT. Protein sequence: CSATLDTEAFF.